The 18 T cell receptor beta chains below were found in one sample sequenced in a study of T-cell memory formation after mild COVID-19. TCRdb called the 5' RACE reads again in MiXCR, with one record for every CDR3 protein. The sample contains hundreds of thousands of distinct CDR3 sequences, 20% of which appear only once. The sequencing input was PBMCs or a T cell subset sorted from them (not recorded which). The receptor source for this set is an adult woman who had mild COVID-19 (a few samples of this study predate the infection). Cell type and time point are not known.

This CDR3 is CASSYGTGGHNVLTF. The CDR3 nucleotides are TGTGCCAGCAGCTACGGGACAGGGGGCCACAACGTCCTGACTTTC. The genes are TRBV12-3 or TRBV12-4 and TRBJ2-6; 12 nucleotides align to TRBD1. Trimming removed 6 bases from V and 9 bases from J; junction bases left unmatched: 6. The CDR3 runs 15 residues.

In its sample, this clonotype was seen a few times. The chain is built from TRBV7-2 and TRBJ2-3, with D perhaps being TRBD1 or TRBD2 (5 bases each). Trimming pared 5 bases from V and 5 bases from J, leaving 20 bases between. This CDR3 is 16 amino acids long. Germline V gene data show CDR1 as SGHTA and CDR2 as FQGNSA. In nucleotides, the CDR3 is TGTGCCAGCAGCGAGTACATGGGGGAGTTGGGAGATACGCAGTATTTT. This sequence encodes CASSEYMGELGDTQYF. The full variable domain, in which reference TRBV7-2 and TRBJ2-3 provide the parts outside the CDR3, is GAGVSQSPSNKVTEKGKDVELRCDPISGHTALYWYRQSLGQGLEFLIYFQGNSAPDKSGLPSDRFSAERTGGSVSTLTIQRTQQEDSAVYLCASSEYMGELGDTQYFGPGTRLTVL.

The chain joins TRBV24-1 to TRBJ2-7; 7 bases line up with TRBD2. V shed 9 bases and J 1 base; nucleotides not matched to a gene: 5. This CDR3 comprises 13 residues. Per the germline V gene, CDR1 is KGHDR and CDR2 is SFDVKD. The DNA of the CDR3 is TGTGCCACCGGGAGCGGGGCTTCCTACGAGCAGTACTTC. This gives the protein CATGSGASYEQYF.

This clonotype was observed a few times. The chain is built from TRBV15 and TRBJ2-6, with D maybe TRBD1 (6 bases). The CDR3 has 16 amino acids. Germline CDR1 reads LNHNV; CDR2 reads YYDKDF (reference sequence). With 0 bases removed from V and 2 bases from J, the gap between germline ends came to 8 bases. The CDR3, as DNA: TGTGCCACCAGCAGAGAACAGGGTACTGGGGCCAACGTCCTGACTTTC. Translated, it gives CATSREQGTGANVLTF.

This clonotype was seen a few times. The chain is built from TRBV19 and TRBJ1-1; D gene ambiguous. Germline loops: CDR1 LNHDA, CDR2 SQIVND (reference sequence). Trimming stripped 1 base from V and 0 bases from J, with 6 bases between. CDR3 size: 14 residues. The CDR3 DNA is TGTGCCAGTAGTATAGGACCTATGAACACTGAAGCTTTCTTT. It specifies CASSIGPMNTEAFF.

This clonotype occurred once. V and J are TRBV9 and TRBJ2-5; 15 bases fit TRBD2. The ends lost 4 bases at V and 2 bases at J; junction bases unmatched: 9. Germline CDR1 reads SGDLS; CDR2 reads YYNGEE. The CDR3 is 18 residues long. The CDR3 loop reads CASSPRTSGGVKQETQYF. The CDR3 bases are TGTGCCAGCAGCCCCCGGACTAGCGGGGGGGTAAAACAAGAGACCCAGTACTTC.

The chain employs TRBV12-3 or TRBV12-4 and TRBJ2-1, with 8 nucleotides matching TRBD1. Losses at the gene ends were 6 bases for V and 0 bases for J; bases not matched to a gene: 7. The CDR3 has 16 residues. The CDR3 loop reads CASRRTGFRSYNEQFF. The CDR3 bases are TGTGCCAGCAGACGGACAGGGTTCCGCTCCTACAATGAGCAGTTCTTC.

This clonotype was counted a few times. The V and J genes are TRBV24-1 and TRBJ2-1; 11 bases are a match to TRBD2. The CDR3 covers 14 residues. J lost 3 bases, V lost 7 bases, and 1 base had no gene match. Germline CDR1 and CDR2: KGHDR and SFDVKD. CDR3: CATSGTSGYNEQFF. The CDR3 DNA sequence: TGTGCCACCAGCGGGACTAGCGGCTACAATGAGCAGTTCTTC.

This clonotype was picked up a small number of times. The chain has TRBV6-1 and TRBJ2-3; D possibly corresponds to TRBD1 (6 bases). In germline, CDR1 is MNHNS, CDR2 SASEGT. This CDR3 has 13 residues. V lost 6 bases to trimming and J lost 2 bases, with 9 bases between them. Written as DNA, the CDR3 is TGTGCCAGCAGACAGGGTCTCACAGATACGCAGTATTTT. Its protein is CASRQGLTDTQYF.

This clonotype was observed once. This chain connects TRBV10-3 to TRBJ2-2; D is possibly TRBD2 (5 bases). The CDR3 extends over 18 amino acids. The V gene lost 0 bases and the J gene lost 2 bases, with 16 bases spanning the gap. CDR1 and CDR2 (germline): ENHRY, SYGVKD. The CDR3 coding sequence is TGTGCCATCAGTGAGTCGTCCCCCGAGTCGGGAAACACCGGGGAGCTGTTTTTT. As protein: CAISESSPESGNTGELFF.

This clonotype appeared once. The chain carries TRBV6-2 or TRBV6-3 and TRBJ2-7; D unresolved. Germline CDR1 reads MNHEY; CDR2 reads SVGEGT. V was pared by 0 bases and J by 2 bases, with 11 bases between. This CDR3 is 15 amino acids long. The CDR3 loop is CASSYSADGAYEQYF. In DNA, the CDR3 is TGTGCCAGCAGTTACTCGGCGGACGGTGCCTACGAGCAGTACTTC.

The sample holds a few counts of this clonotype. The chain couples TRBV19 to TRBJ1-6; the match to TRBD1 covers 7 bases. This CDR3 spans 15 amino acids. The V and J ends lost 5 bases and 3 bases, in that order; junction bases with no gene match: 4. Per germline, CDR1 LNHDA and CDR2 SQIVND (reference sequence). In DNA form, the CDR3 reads TGTGCCAGTAGTCCAGGGACAGACTATAATTCACCCCTCCACTTT. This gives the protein CASSPGTDYNSPLHF.

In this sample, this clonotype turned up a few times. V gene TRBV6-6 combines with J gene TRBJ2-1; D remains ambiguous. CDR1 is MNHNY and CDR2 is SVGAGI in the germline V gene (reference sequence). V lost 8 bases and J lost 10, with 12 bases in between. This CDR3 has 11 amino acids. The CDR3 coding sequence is TGTGCCAGCGACCTCGGGCAGGAGCAGTTCTTC. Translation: CASDLGQEQFF.

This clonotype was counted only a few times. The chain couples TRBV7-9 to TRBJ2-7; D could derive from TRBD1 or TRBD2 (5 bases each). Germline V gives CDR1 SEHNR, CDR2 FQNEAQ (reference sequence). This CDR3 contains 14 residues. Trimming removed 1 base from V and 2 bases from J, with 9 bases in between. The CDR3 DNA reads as TGTGCCAGCAGCTTAGGGGACCTCCCCTACGAGCAGTACTTC. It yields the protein CASSLGDLPYEQYF. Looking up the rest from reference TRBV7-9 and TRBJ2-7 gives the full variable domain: DTGVSQNPRHKITKRGQNVTFRCDPISEHNRLYWYRQTLGQGPEFLTYFQNEAQLEKSRLLSDRFSAERPKGSFSTLEIQRTEQGDSAMYLCASSLGDLPYEQYFGPGTRLTVT.

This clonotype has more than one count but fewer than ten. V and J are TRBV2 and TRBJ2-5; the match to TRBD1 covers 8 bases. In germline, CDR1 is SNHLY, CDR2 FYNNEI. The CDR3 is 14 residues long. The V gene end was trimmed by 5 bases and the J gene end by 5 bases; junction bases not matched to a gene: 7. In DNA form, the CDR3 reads TGTGCCAGCAGTTGGACAGGGTCAGGGGAGACCCAGTACTTC. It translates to CASSWTGSGETQYF.

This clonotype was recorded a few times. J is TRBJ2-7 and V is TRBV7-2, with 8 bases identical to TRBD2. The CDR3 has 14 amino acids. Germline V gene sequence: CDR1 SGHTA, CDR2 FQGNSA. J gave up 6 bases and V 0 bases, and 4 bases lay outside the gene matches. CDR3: CASSLATGTSEQYF. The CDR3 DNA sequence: TGTGCCAGCAGCTTAGCAACCGGGACTAGCGAGCAGTACTTC.

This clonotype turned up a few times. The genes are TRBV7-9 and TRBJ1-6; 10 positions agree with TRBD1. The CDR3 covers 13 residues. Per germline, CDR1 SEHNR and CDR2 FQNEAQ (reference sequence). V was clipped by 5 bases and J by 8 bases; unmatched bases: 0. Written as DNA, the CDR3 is TGTGCCAGCAGCGGGACAGGGGATTCACCCCTCCACTTT. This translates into CASSGTGDSPLHF.

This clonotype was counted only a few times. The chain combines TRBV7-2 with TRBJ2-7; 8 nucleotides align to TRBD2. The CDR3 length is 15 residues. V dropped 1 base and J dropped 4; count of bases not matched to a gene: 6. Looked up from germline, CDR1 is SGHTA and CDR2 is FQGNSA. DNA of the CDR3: TGTGCCAGCAGCTTAGGAGCGGGAGTAGGATACGAGCAGTACTTC. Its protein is CASSLGAGVGYEQYF.